Listed below are T cell receptor beta chains from one sample, sequenced in a study of T cell responses to AZD1222 COVID-19 vaccine. Method: immunoSEQ multiplex PCR; TCRdb's copy keeps in-frame clones and lacks some. The table lists 100,000 to 150,000 clones, 85% to 90% of them singletons, with roughly 4.4% in the top ten. The sample in question was peripheral blood, obtained 28 days after the second AZD1222 dose. The receptors shown here come from an adult who received the AZD1222 COVID-19 vaccine. Each CDR3 is given with its conserved first and last residue. Fields, in order: J gene, V gene, clone size, D gene, CDR3 DNA, CDR3 protein. D genes are given only for firm matches. Clone size is not always given. Where it is, it says once, few, many or a class for expanded clones.

J gene: TRBJ1-2
V gene: TRBV24-1
clone size: once
D gene: TRBD1
CDR3 DNA: TGTGCCACCAGTGAACTCGACAGGGGGGGGTATGGCTACACCTTC
CDR3 protein: CATSELDRGGYGYTF

J gene: TRBJ1-3
V gene: TRBV28
clone size: once
D gene: TRBD1
CDR3 DNA: TGTGCCAGCAGTTTAGCAGGGGGAAACTCTGGAAACACCATATATTTT
CDR3 protein: CASSLAGGNSGNTIYF

J gene: TRBJ1-5
V gene: TRBV6-5
clone size: .
D gene: .
CDR3 DNA: TGTGCCAGCAGTTACTCTCTTGGGGTCGGCAATCAGCCCCAGCATTTT
CDR3 protein: CASSYSLGVGNQPQHF

J gene: TRBJ2-7
V gene: TRBV7-2
clone size: .
D gene: .
CDR3 DNA: TGTGCCAGCAGCTTACCCAGGGGATACGAGCAGTACTTC
CDR3 protein: CASSLPRGYEQYF

J gene: TRBJ1-1
V gene: TRBV6-5
clone size: few
D gene: TRBD1
CDR3 DNA: TGTGCCAGCAGTTTTCGGACAGGGAGGAACACTGAAGCTTTCTTT
CDR3 protein: CASSFRTGRNTEAFF

J gene: TRBJ1-2
V gene: TRBV10-3
clone size: .
D gene: .
CDR3 DNA: TGTGCCATCAGTGATGGGGGGGGTAACTATGGCTACACCTTC
CDR3 protein: CAISDGGGNYGYTF

J gene: TRBJ1-6
V gene: TRBV7-9
clone size: .
D gene: .
CDR3 DNA: TGTGCCAGCAGCTTAGAGGGGTCAAATTCACCCCTCCACTTT
CDR3 protein: CASSLEGSNSPLHF

J gene: TRBJ2-2
V gene: TRBV30
clone size: .
D gene: .
CDR3 DNA: TGTGCCTGGGAGAACAGGACCCCCGGGGAGCTGTTTTTT
CDR3 protein: CAWENRTPGELFF

J gene: TRBJ1-5
V gene: TRBV6-1
clone size: .
D gene: TRBD1
CDR3 DNA: TGTGCCAGCAGTGAAGCCTTCACAGGGGGCAATCAGCCCCAGCATTTT
CDR3 protein: CASSEAFTGGNQPQHF

J gene: TRBJ2-5
V gene: TRBV10-1
clone size: .
D gene: .
CDR3 DNA: TGCGCCAGCAGTGCAGTGGGTCTGGACGAGACCCAGTACTTC
CDR3 protein: CASSAVGLDETQYF

J gene: TRBJ1-1
V gene: TRBV19
clone size: .
D gene: TRBD1
CDR3 DNA: TGTGCCAGTAGTCCAGGGGGAGGTTCGGGCACTGAAGCTTTCTTT
CDR3 protein: CASSPGGGSGTEAFF

J gene: TRBJ1-1
V gene: TRBV5-1
clone size: .
D gene: .
CDR3 DNA: TGCGCCAGCAGCTTATGGGGGGGACCTGAAGCTTTCTTT
CDR3 protein: CASSLWGGPEAFF

J gene: TRBJ2-3
V gene: TRBV5-4
clone size: .
D gene: TRBD2
CDR3 DNA: TGTGCCAGCAGCTCCGCGGAAAAGCGGGGTGGGGATACGCAGTATTTT
CDR3 protein: CASSSAEKRGGDTQYF

J gene: TRBJ1-5
V gene: TRBV10-2
clone size: .
D gene: .
CDR3 DNA: TGCGCCAGCAGTTTAAATAGCAATCAGCCCCAGCATTTT
CDR3 protein: CASSLNSNQPQHF

J gene: TRBJ2-5
V gene: TRBV29-1
clone size: .
D gene: .
CDR3 DNA: TGCAGCGTTGTTGGTTGGCAGAGACAAGAGACCCAGTACTTC
CDR3 protein: CSVVGWQRQETQYF

J gene: TRBJ1-1
V gene: TRBV28
clone size: .
D gene: .
CDR3 DNA: TGTGCCAGCACCCCTGCGGGTTTGGGGACTGAAGCTTTCTTT
CDR3 protein: CASTPAGLGTEAFF

J gene: TRBJ1-5
V gene: TRBV4-1
clone size: .
D gene: .
CDR3 DNA: TGCGCCAGCAGCCAAGAGGGGAACAATCAGCCCCAGCATTTT
CDR3 protein: CASSQEGNNQPQHF

J gene: TRBJ2-3
V gene: TRBV5-1
clone size: .
D gene: .
CDR3 DNA: TGCGCCAGCAGCTTGGGACTACTCACAGATACGCAGTATTTT
CDR3 protein: CASSLGLLTDTQYF

J gene: TRBJ2-2
V gene: TRBV25-1
clone size: .
D gene: .
CDR3 DNA: TGTGCCAGCAGTGTATCAGGGCCGAACACCGGGGAGCTGTTTTTT
CDR3 protein: CASSVSGPNTGELFF

J gene: TRBJ2-2
V gene: TRBV7-2
clone size: .
D gene: TRBD2
CDR3 DNA: TGTGCCAGCAGCACCCAGCGGGGGGGCTCGTCCGGGGAGCTGTTTTTT
CDR3 protein: CASSTQRGGSSGELFF

J gene: TRBJ2-5
V gene: TRBV20-1
clone size: .
D gene: .
CDR3 DNA: TGCAGTGCTAGGGGCGGAGAGACCCAGTACTTC
CDR3 protein: CSARGGETQYF

J gene: TRBJ1-1
V gene: TRBV27
clone size: once
D gene: TRBD1
CDR3 DNA: TGTGCCAGCAGAGCTGGACAGGGGATTGGTAAAGCTTTCTTT
CDR3 protein: CASRAGQGIGKAFF

J gene: TRBJ2-7
V gene: TRBV6-6
clone size: .
D gene: TRBD1
CDR3 DNA: TGTGCCGCCAATCGGGGACAGGGATCCGACGAGCAGTACTTC
CDR3 protein: CAANRGQGSDEQYF

J gene: TRBJ1-2
V gene: TRBV30
clone size: .
D gene: TRBD1
CDR3 DNA: TGTGCCTGGAGTGTACAGGGGACTGGTGGCTACACCTTC
CDR3 protein: CAWSVQGTGGYTF

J gene: TRBJ1-1
V gene: TRBV5-1
clone size: few
D gene: .
CDR3 DNA: TGCGCCAGCAGCAGACTACCGGGACTCCAGACCCAGAACACTGAAGCTTTCTTT
CDR3 protein: CASSRLPGLQTQNTEAFF

J gene: TRBJ1-3
V gene: TRBV28
clone size: .
D gene: TRBD1
CDR3 DNA: TGTGCCAGCACGGACAGGGAAACTGGAAACACCATATATTTT
CDR3 protein: CASTDRETGNTIYF

J gene: TRBJ1-5
V gene: TRBV28
clone size: .
D gene: .
CDR3 DNA: TGTGCCAGCAGTCCGGGGTTGGGGGGATCTGGAAGCAATCAGCCCCAGCATTTT
CDR3 protein: CASSPGLGGSGSNQPQHF

J gene: TRBJ2-7
V gene: TRBV18
clone size: .
D gene: TRBD1
CDR3 DNA: TGTGCCAGCTCACCAGGGACAGGGTTTCTATCCTACGAGCAGTACTTC
CDR3 protein: CASSPGTGFLSYEQYF

J gene: TRBJ2-1
V gene: TRBV19
clone size: .
D gene: .
CDR3 DNA: TGTGCCAGTAGTCCAATGGAATTCCCCTACAATGAGCAGTTCTTC
CDR3 protein: CASSPMEFPYNEQFF

J gene: TRBJ2-2
V gene: TRBV6-5
clone size: .
D gene: TRBD2
CDR3 DNA: TGTGCCAGCGCGAAAGGACTAGGGGATCCCGGGGAGCTGTTTTTT
CDR3 protein: CASAKGLGDPGELFF

J gene: TRBJ1-2
V gene: TRBV20-1
clone size: .
D gene: TRBD1
CDR3 DNA: TGCAGTGCTCAGGGGGGGTATGGCTACACCTTC
CDR3 protein: CSAQGGYGYTF

J gene: TRBJ2-2
V gene: TRBV18
clone size: few
D gene: .
CDR3 DNA: TGTGCCAGCTCACCAGTCAAGGGACATACCGGGGAGCTGTTTTTT
CDR3 protein: CASSPVKGHTGELFF

J gene: TRBJ2-5
V gene: TRBV24-1
clone size: .
D gene: TRBD1
CDR3 DNA: TGTGCCACCAGTGATTTTGGACAGGGTGGGGGAGAGACCCAGTACTTC
CDR3 protein: CATSDFGQGGGETQYF

J gene: TRBJ2-7
V gene: TRBV7-3
clone size: .
D gene: .
CDR3 DNA: TGTGCCAGCAGCTCCTCAGGGTACGAGCAGTACTTC
CDR3 protein: CASSSSGYEQYF

J gene: TRBJ2-5
V gene: TRBV19
clone size: .
D gene: .
CDR3 DNA: TGTGCCAGTAGTACCTCGACGCAGGGAGTATGGACCCAGTACTTC
CDR3 protein: CASSTSTQGVWTQYF

J gene: TRBJ2-2
V gene: TRBV6-4
clone size: .
D gene: TRBD1
CDR3 DNA: TGTGCCAGCAGCCCCGCAGGGGGGAACACCGGGGAGCTGTTTTTT
CDR3 protein: CASSPAGGNTGELFF

J gene: TRBJ1-2
V gene: TRBV28
clone size: .
D gene: TRBD1
CDR3 DNA: TGTGCCAGCAGTTTGAGGGGGCGCGACTATGGCTACACCTTC
CDR3 protein: CASSLRGRDYGYTF

J gene: TRBJ2-3
V gene: TRBV7-8
clone size: .
D gene: .
CDR3 DNA: TGTGCCAGCAGACCACGCGGGACAGCTAGCACAGATACGCAGTATTTT
CDR3 protein: CASRPRGTASTDTQYF

J gene: TRBJ1-6
V gene: TRBV27
clone size: .
D gene: .
CDR3 DNA: TGTGCCAGCAGTCCCATTGGAGGGGCAGGGGATGGGCACTTT
CDR3 protein: CASSPIGGAGDGHF

J gene: TRBJ1-6
V gene: TRBV5-1
clone size: few
D gene: TRBD1
CDR3 DNA: TGCGCCAGCAGCTACAGTGACAGGGACCCCCTCCACTTT
CDR3 protein: CASSYSDRDPLHF